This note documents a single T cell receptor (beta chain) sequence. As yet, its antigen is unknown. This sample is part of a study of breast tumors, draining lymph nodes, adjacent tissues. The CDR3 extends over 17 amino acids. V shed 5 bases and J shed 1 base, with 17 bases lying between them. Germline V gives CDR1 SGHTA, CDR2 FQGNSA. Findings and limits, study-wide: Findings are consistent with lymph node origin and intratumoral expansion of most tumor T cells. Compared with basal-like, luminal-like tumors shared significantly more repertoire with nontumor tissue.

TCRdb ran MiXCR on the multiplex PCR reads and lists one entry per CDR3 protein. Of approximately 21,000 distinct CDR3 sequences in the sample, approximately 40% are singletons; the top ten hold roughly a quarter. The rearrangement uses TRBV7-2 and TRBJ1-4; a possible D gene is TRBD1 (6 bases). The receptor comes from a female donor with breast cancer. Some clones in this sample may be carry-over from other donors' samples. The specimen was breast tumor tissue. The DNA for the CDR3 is TGTGCCAGCAGCACTTCGGGGGGCTTCCTAACTAATGAAAAACTGTTTTTT. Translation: CASSTSGGFLTNEKLFF.